These 15 T cell receptor beta chains share one sample of origin, sequenced in a study of vaccination and CD4 T cells after COVID-19. An Oncomine TCR Beta short-read assay was used to sequence the DNA from cultured CD4+ T cells. In TCRdb, the PCR reads were re-called with MiXCR into one record per CDR3 protein. The top ten clones hold 13% of a sample with 20,000 to 25,000 distinct CDR3 sequences, around 60% of them seen once. The sample's treatment: roughly 10-day PBMC culture with coronavirus spike peptide pools or control peptides (ViraFEST assay). These receptors have no identified antigens. This sample comprised CD4+ T cells from blood, cultured in vitro, obtained after SARS-CoV-2 vaccination. The origin of the receptors is a human donor who received a COVID-19 vaccine.

The count of this clonotype is one. The rearrangement uses TRBV19 and TRBJ2-3, with a tentative D call TRBD1 (6 bases). Per the germline V gene, CDR1 is LNHDA and CDR2 is SQIVND (reference sequence). This CDR3 spans 17 amino acids. The germline V and J ends were trimmed by 3 bases and 3 bases, with 19 bases remaining between them. The CDR3 loop reads CASSIGRGFSRTDTQYF. The CDR3 nucleotides read TGTGCCAGTAGTATCGGCAGGGGTTTCTCTCGGACAGATACGCAGTATTTT.

The chain recombines TRBV2 with TRBJ1-2; 7 bases fit TRBD1. Per germline, CDR1 SNHLY and CDR2 FYNNEI. The CDR3 runs to 14 residues. V shed 6 bases, J shed 2 bases, and the junction held 6 bases outside the gene matches. CDR3 DNA sequence: TGTGCCAGCAGAGGACAGGTTTTCAACTATGGCTACACCTTC. Encoded protein: CASRGQVFNYGYTF.

This chain joins TRBV5-1 and TRBJ1-3; a possible D gene is TRBD1 (5 bases). Germline V gene lookup returns CDR1 SGHRS and CDR2 YFSETQ. This CDR3 is 16 amino acids long. Trimming cost V 4 bases and J 0 bases, with 14 bases left between them. The CDR3: CASSPSGLPSGNTIYF. CDR3 sequence (DNA): TGCGCCAGCAGCCCTTCAGGGCTACCCTCTGGAAACACCATATATTTT.

This clonotype has a single count. J is TRBJ1-1 and V is TRBV20-1; 9 nucleotides align to TRBD1. The germline gives CDR1 DFQATT, CDR2 SNEGSKA (reference sequence). J was trimmed by 7 bases and V by 3 bases; bases with no gene match: 6. CDR3 size: 13 residues. The CDR3 reads CSARTGGFLEAFF. CDR3 bases: TGCAGTGCTAGGACAGGGGGTTTTCTTGAAGCTTTCTTT.

This clonotype was detected only a few times. The chain links TRBV19 to TRBJ1-6, with TRBD1 matching 7 bases. CDR3 length: 15 residues. Germline CDR1 and CDR2: LNHDA and SQIVND (reference sequence). V shed 5 bases and J 1 base; nucleotides not matched to a gene: 2. The CDR3 sequence is CASSAGQSYNSPLHF. In nucleotides, the CDR3 is TGTGCCAGTAGTGCGGGACAGTCCTATAATTCACCCCTCCACTTT.

The rearrangement links TRBV24-1 to TRBJ1-2; 8 bases align to TRBD1. The germline V gene has CDR1 KGHDR and CDR2 SFDVKD. With 2 bases clipped from V and 5 bases from J, the junction kept 6 bases outside the gene matches. CDR3 length: 15 residues. CDR3 nucleotide sequence: TGTGCCACCAGTGATTCGGACAGGGCCCGATATGGCTACACCTTC. It translates to CATSDSDRARYGYTF.

This chain connects TRBV12-3 or TRBV12-4 to TRBJ1-3; weak D call: TRBD1 (6 bases). Trimming pared 4 bases from V and 6 bases from J, leaving 16 bases between. CDR3 length equals 15 residues. CDR3 amino acids: CASSYRDGTINTIYF. The DNA for the CDR3 is TGTGCCAGCAGTTACCGGGACGGGACAATAAACACCATATATTTT.

Here the CDR3 reads CASSYGTRDQPQHF. The CDR3 region has the DNA TGTGCCAGCAGTTACGGGACCAGAGATCAGCCCCAGCATTTT. The rearrangement joins TRBV6-5 to TRBJ1-5; TRBD1 might be the D (5 bases). Germline CDR1 is MNHEY and CDR2 is SVGAGI. This CDR3 comprises 14 residues. The germline V and J ends were trimmed by 2 bases and 5 bases, with 10 bases remaining between them.

The chain joins TRBV12-5 to TRBJ2-7, with 10 bases fitting TRBD2. CDR3 length equals 16 residues. The V gene's germline CDR1 is LGHNT and CDR2 FRNRAP. With V trimmed by 4 bases and J by 5 bases, 11 bases remained unmatched. CDR3 amino acids: CASGSRPSGGRHEQYF. The CDR3 DNA is TGTGCTAGTGGTTCCCGTCCTAGCGGGGGTCGCCACGAGCAGTACTTC.

V gene TRBV19 combines with J gene TRBJ1-5; the D gene is possibly TRBD1 (6 bases). Germline-derived CDR1 and CDR2 are LNHDA and SQIVND (reference sequence). The V gene lost 3 bases and the J gene lost 6 bases, with 12 bases spanning the gap. CDR3 length: 14 amino acids. CDR3 sequence: CASSMVGGGQPQHF. The CDR3 nucleotides read TGTGCCAGTAGTATGGTGGGAGGGGGTCAGCCCCAGCATTTT.

V gene TRBV20-1 combines with J gene TRBJ2-5; tentative D call: TRBD2 (6 bases). The CDR3 is 12 residues long. The germline V gene encodes CDR1 DFQATT and CDR2 SNEGSKA (reference sequence). V shed 3 bases and J shed 5 bases, with 10 bases lying between them. The DNA of the CDR3 is TGCAGTGCTAGGGGACTCGGGGAGACCCAGTACTTC. Translation: CSARGLGETQYF.

The chain joins TRBV5-4 to TRBJ1-2; 11 nucleotides match TRBD1. Germline CDR1 reads SGHNT; CDR2 reads YYREEE (reference sequence). The CDR3 runs to 15 residues. J was trimmed by 2 bases and V by 0 bases; bases with no gene match: 0. The DNA of the CDR3 is TGTGCCAGCAGCTTGGGGACAGGGGGCAACTATGGCTACACCTTC. Residues: CASSLGTGGNYGYTF.

The chain has TRBV7-2 and TRBJ2-7, with TRBD1 as a possible D gene (6 bases). Germline CDR1 reads SGHTA; CDR2 reads FQGNSA. The CDR3 contains 17 residues. Trimming stripped 3 bases from V and 1 base from J, with 19 bases between. Here the CDR3 DNA reads TGTGCCAGCAGCTTTGGGGCACAGGGAGTGCAATCCTACGAGCAGTACTTC. Translation: CASSFGAQGVQSYEQYF.

V is TRBV7-6 and J is TRBJ1-6; D unresolved. The CDR3 sequence is 15 residues long. Germline-derived CDR1 and CDR2 are SGHVS and FNYEAQ. Trimming left V 1 base short and J 0 bases short, with 4 bases between. CDR3 in amino acids: CASSLEVSYNSPLHF. The CDR3 DNA reads TGTGCCAGCAGCTTAGAAGTCTCCTATAATTCACCCCTCCACTTT.

This chain uses TRBV12-3 or TRBV12-4 with TRBJ2-5; tentatively, D is TRBD1 or TRBD2 (5 bases each). V lost 1 base to trimming and J lost 4 bases, with 13 bases between them. This CDR3 has 15 amino acids. The CDR3 DNA reads TGTGCCAGCAGTTTAGGAGGGGATGGGGGAGAGACCCAGTACTTC. This encodes CASSLGGDGGETQYF.